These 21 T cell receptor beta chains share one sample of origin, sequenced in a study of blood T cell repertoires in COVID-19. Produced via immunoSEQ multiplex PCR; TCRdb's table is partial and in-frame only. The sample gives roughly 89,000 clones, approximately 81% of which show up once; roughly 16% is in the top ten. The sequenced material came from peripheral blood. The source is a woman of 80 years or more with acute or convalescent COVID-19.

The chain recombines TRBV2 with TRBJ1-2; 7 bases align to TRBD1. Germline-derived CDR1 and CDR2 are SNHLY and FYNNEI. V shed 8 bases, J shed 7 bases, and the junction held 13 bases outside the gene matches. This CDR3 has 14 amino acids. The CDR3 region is CASGLQGSLGGYTF. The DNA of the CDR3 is TGTGCCAGCGGATTACAGGGGAGTTTGGGTGGCTACACCTTC.

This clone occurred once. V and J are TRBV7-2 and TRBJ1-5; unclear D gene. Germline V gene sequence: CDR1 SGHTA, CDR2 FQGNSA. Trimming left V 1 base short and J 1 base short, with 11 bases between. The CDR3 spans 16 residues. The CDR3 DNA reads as TGTGCCAGCAGCTTAGTAGGAGGACCAAGCAATCAGCCCCAGCATTTT. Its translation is CASSLVGGPSNQPQHF.

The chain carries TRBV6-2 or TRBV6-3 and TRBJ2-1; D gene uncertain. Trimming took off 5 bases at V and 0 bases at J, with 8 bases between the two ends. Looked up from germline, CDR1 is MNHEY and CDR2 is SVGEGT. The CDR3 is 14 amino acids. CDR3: CASSPLLSYNEQFF. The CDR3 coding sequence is TGTGCCAGCAGTCCCCTCCTCTCCTACAATGAGCAGTTCTTC.

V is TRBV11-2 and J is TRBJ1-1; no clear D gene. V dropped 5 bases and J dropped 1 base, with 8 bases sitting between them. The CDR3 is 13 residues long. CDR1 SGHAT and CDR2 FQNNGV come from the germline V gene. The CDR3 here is CASSVQRNTEAFF. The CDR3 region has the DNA TGTGCCAGCAGCGTTCAGCGGAACACTGAAGCTTTCTTT.

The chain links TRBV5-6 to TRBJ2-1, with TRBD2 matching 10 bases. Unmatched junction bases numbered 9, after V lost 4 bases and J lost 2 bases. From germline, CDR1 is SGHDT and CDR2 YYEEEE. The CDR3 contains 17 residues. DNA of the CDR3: TGTGCCAGCAGCCCTTTTGGGCTAGCGGGGGCCTACAATGAGCAGTTCTTC. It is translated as CASSPFGLAGAYNEQFF.

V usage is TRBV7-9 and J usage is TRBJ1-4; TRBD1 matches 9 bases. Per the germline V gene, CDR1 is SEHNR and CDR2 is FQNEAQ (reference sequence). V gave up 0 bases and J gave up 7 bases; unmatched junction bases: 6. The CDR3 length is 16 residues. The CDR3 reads CASSLASRDRAEKLFF. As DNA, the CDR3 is TGTGCCAGCAGCTTAGCTTCCCGGGACAGGGCTGAAAAACTGTTTTTT.

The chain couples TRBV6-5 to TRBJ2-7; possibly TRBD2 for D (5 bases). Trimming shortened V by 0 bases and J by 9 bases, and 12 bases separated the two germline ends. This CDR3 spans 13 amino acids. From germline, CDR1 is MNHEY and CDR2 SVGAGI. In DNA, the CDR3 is TGTGCCAGCAGTTACTCCTCCGGGGTAGGGCAGTACTTC. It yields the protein CASSYSSGVGQYF.

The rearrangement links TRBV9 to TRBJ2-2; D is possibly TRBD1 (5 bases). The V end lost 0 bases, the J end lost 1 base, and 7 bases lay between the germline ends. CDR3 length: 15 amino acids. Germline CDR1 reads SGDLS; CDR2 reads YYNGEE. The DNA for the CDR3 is TGTGCCAGCAGCGTAGCAACAGGGAACACCGGGGAGCTGTTTTTT. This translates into CASSVATGNTGELFF. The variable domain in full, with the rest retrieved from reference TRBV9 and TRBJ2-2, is DSGVTQTPKHLITATGQRVTLRCSPRSGDLSVYWYQQSLDQGLQFLIQYYNGEERAKGNILERFSAQQFPDLHSELNLSSLELGDSALYFCASSVATGNTGELFFGEGSRLTVL.

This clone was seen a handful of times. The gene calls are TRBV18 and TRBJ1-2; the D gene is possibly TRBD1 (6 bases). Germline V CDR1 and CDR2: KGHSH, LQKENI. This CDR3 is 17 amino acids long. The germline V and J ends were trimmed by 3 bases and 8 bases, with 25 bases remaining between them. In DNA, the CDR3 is TGTGCCAGCTCACCGTCGCCCCCGGGGCAGGGGCGAGACGGCTACACCTTC. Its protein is CASSPSPPGQGRDGYTF.

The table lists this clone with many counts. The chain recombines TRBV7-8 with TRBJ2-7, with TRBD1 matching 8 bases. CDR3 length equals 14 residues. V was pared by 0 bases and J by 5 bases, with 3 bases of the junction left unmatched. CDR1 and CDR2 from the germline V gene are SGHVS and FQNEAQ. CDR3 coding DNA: TGTGCCAGCAGCTTAGCGAACAGGGGGGACGAGCAGTACTTC. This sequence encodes CASSLANRGDEQYF.

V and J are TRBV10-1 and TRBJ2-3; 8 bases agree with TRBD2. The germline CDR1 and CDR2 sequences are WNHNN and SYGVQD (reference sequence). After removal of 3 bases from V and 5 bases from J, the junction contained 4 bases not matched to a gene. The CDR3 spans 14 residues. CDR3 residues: CASSDAGGQDTQYF. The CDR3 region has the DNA TGCGCCAGCAGTGATGCGGGGGGTCAAGATACGCAGTATTTT.

CDR3 protein: CASSLVPGEKSNYGYTF. For the CDR3, the DNA is TGTGCCAGCAGCTTAGTGCCGGGGGAAAAGTCGAACTATGGCTACACCTTC. V is TRBV7-8 and J is TRBJ1-2; the D gene is possibly TRBD1 (5 bases). The V end lost 1 base, the J end lost 2 bases, and 17 bases lay between the germline ends. The CDR3 sequence is 17 residues long. The V gene's germline CDR1 is SGHVS and CDR2 FQNEAQ.

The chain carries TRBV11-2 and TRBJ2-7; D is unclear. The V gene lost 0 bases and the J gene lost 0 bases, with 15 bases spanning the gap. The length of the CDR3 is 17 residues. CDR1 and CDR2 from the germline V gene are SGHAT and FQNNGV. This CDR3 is CASSLDSGSISSYEQYF. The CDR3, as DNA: TGTGCCAGCAGCTTAGATTCGGGTTCGATTAGCTCCTACGAGCAGTACTTC.

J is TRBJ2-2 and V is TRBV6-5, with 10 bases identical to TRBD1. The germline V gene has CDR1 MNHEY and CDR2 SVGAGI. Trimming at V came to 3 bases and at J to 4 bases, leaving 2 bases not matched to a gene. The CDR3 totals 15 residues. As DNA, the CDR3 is TGTGCCAGCAGTTATCGGGACAGGGGCACCGGGGAGCTGTTTTTT. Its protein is CASSYRDRGTGELFF.

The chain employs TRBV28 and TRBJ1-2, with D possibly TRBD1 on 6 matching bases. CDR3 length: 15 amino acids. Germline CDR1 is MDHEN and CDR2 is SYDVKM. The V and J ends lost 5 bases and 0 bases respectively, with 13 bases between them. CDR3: CASSPQGQPNYGYTF. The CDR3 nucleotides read TGTGCCAGCAGTCCCCAGGGGCAGCCTAACTATGGCTACACCTTC.

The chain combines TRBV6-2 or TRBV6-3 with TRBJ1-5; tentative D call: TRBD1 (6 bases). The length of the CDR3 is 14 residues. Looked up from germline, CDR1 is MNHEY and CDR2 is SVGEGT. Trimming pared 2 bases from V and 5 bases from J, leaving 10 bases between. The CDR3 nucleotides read TGTGCCAGCAGTTACATTTCAGGGGATCAGCCCCAGCATTTT. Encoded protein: CASSYISGDQPQHF.

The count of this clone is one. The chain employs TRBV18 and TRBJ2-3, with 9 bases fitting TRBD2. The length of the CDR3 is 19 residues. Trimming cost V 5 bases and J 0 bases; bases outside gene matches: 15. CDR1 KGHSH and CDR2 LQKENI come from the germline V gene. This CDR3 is CASSYIAPSGVFSTDTQYF. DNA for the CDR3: TGTGCCAGCTCATACATAGCACCTAGCGGGGTGTTTAGCACAGATACGCAGTATTTT.

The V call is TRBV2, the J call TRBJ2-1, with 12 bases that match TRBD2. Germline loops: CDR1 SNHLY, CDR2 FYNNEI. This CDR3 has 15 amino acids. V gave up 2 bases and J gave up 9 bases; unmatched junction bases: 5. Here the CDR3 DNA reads TGTGCCAGCAGTGAAAGACTAGCGGGGGCGGGTGAGCAGTTCTTC. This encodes CASSERLAGAGEQFF.

CDR3 sequence (DNA): TGTGCCAGCAGCTTCACGACAGGGGAGGACACCGGGGAGCTGTTTTTT. The encoded protein is CASSFTTGEDTGELFF. The chain has TRBV5-6 and TRBJ2-2; 8 positions match TRBD1. Losses at the gene ends were 2 bases for V and 3 bases for J; bases not matched to a gene: 6. The V gene's germline CDR1 is SGHDT and CDR2 YYEEEE. The length of the CDR3 is 16 residues.

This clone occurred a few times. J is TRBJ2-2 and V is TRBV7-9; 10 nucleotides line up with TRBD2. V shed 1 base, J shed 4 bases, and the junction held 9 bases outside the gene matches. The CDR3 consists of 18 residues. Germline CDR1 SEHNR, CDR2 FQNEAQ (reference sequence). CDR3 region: CASSLGSFASGSTGELFF. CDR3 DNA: TGTGCCAGCAGCTTAGGGAGTTTCGCTAGCGGGAGCACCGGGGAGCTGTTTTTT. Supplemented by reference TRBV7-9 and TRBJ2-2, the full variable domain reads DTGVSQNPRHKITKRGQNVTFRCDPISEHNRLYWYRQTLGQGPEFLTYFQNEAQLEKSRLLSDRFSAERPKGSFSTLEIQRTEQGDSAMYLCASSLGSFASGSTGELFFGEGSRLTVL.

CDR3 DNA: TGTGCCCCCACGACAGGGCGGTTTGCTGAAGCTTTCTTT. The encoded protein is CAPTTGRFAEAFF. V gene TRBV24-1 combines with J gene TRBJ1-1; 7 nucleotides line up with TRBD1. The V gene's germline CDR1 is KGHDR and CDR2 SFDVKD. After removal of 12 bases from V and 6 bases from J, the junction contained 12 bases not matched to a gene. The CDR3 length is 13 residues.